A single sample gave rise to the 16 T cell receptor beta chains below, sequenced in a study of blood T cell repertoires in COVID-19. Using immunoSEQ multiplex PCR, the repertoire was profiled, and TCRdb retains in-frame clones only, with some absent. This sample has approximately 460,000 clones; 85% to 90% occur once, and the top ten carry over 0.7%. Sequenced sample: peripheral blood. Receptor source: a man younger than 35 with COVID-19, enrolled during active disease.

The chain has TRBV9 and TRBJ2-5; 14 bases line up with TRBD2. Germline V gene sequence: CDR1 SGDLS, CDR2 YYNGEE. This CDR3 comprises 16 residues. V shed 4 bases, J shed 4 bases, and the junction held 6 bases outside the gene matches. CDR3 in amino acids: CASSRLAGGLGETQYF. DNA of the CDR3: TGTGCCAGCAGCCGACTAGCGGGGGGGCTGGGAGAGACCCAGTACTTC.

J is TRBJ2-1 and V is TRBV7-9; no clear D gene. This CDR3 is 12 amino acids long. With 0 bases removed from V and 12 bases from J, the gap between germline ends came to 9 bases. CDR1 SEHNR and CDR2 FQNEAQ come from the germline V gene (reference sequence). The CDR3: CASSLATLGQFF. The CDR3 nucleotides read TGTGCCAGCAGCTTAGCGACTTTAGGGCAGTTCTTC.

The chain uses TRBV5-1 and TRBJ2-7, with 10 positions matching TRBD1. CDR1 and CDR2 (germline): SGHRS, YFSETQ. This CDR3 has 17 residues. V was pared by 0 bases and J by 5 bases, with 11 bases of the junction left unmatched. As DNA, the CDR3 is TGCGCCAGCAGCTTGGTGCCCATCGGGACAGGGGTTCACGAGCAGTACTTC. This encodes CASSLVPIGTGVHEQYF.

V is TRBV21-1 and J is TRBJ2-3; TRBD2 is taken as the D call from the table, unchecked against the DNA. TRBV21-1 constitutes a pseudogene. CDR3 length: 21 amino acids. CDR3 sequence: CASSTRRRLTSGSGSTDTQYF. DNA for the CDR3: TGTGCCAGCAGCACCCGAAGGAGGTTGACTAGCGGGAGCGGGAGCACAGATACGCAGTATTTT.

This chain links TRBV27 with TRBJ2-2; 9 bases align to TRBD2. The CDR3 loop spans 17 amino acids. With V trimmed by 0 bases and J by 2 bases, 4 bases remained unmatched. CDR1 MNHEY and CDR2 SMNVEV come from the germline V gene (reference sequence). The CDR3 nucleotides are TGTGCCAGCAGTTTATCGAGGCTAGCGGGAAACACCGGGGAGCTGTTTTTT. Its translation: CASSLSRLAGNTGELFF.

The chain carries TRBV9 and TRBJ2-7; 10 bases match TRBD2. V gave up 4 bases and J gave up 3 bases; unmatched junction bases: 7. Germline V gene data show CDR1 as SGDLS and CDR2 as YYNGEE. This CDR3 has 15 amino acids. CDR3 sequence: CASSPASGSIYEQYF. The CDR3 DNA is TGTGCCAGCAGCCCCGCTAGCGGGAGTATCTACGAGCAGTACTTC.

V usage is TRBV10-3 and J usage is TRBJ2-7, with 7 bases fitting TRBD1. Looked up from germline, CDR1 is ENHRY and CDR2 is SYGVKD. V lost 10 bases to trimming and J lost 3 bases; unmatched junction nucleotides: 18. The length of the CDR3 is 16 residues. The CDR3 sequence: CATSTPNRGSSYEQYF. The CDR3 DNA is TGTGCCACCTCAACACCCAACAGGGGATCTAGCTACGAGCAGTACTTC.

The chain joins TRBV19 to TRBJ1-1, with TRBD1 as a possible D gene (5 bases). The CDR3 extends over 15 amino acids. Trimming removed 3 bases from V and 1 base from J, with 12 bases in between. Germline-derived CDR1 and CDR2 are LNHDA and SQIVND (reference sequence). The chain's CDR3 is CASSIGHFSNTEAFF. The CDR3 nucleotides read TGTGCCAGTAGTATCGGACATTTTTCGAACACTGAAGCTTTCTTT.

The rearrangement joins TRBV5-1 to TRBJ1-3; D call uncertain. This CDR3 is built from 14 residues. Trimming removed 0 bases from V and 1 base from J, with 5 bases in between. CDR1 SGHRS and CDR2 YFSETQ come from the germline V gene. The DNA of the CDR3 is TGCGCCAGCAGCTTGGGAGGGTCTGGAAACACCATATATTTT. Translated, it gives CASSLGGSGNTIYF.

This CDR3 reads CASSLVAGSNTGELFF. CDR3 sequence (DNA): TGTGCCAGCAGCTTAGTGGCGGGCTCTAACACCGGGGAGCTGTTTTTT. The chain carries TRBV7-8 and TRBJ2-2; D is possibly TRBD2 (5 bases). V was trimmed by 1 base and J by 2 bases, leaving 11 bases between them. The CDR3 length is 16 residues. CDR1 and CDR2 from the germline V gene are SGHVS and FQNEAQ.

V gene TRBV7-3 combines with J gene TRBJ2-5, with TRBD2 matching 10 bases. CDR3 length: 15 amino acids. CDR1 is SGHTA and CDR2 is FQGTGA in the germline V gene. Trimming cost V 7 bases and J 1 base; bases outside gene matches: 6. DNA of the CDR3: TGTGCCAGCAACAGAGCGGGAGGGCCCCAAGAGACCCAGTACTTC. It codes for CASNRAGGPQETQYF.

The V call is TRBV6-5, the J call TRBJ2-5, with 12 bases that match TRBD2. V shed 0 bases, J shed 5 bases, and the junction held 4 bases outside the gene matches. Germline lookup yields CDR1 MNHEY and CDR2 SVGAGI. This CDR3 contains 16 residues. The DNA for the CDR3 is TGTGCCAGCAGTTACTCGCTAGCGGGAGGGCCCGAGACCCAGTACTTC. Protein sequence: CASSYSLAGGPETQYF.

V usage is TRBV7-7 and J usage is TRBJ2-1, with 8 bases identical to TRBD2. From germline, CDR1 is SSHAT and CDR2 FNYEAQ (reference sequence). V was clipped by 5 bases and J by 4 bases; unmatched bases: 10. The CDR3 length is 16 residues. The CDR3 DNA follows: TGTGCCAGCAGCCCCTCGAGCGGGGGTCCTTACAATGAGCAGTTCTTC. Protein: CASSPSSGGPYNEQFF.

V usage is TRBV10-2 and J usage is TRBJ2-5, with D maybe TRBD1 (6 bases). V lost 7 bases and J lost 5, with 14 bases in between. This CDR3 has 13 residues. Germline lookup yields CDR1 WSHSY and CDR2 SAAADI. The CDR3 reads CASNGQRGETQYF. The DNA of the CDR3 is TGCGCCAGCAACGGACAGAGGGGGGAGACCCAGTACTTC.

This sequence joins TRBV9 and TRBJ2-2; 10 bases agree with TRBD2. The CDR3 contains 15 residues. V lost 3 bases and J lost 8; bases outside the gene matches: 7. CDR1 and CDR2 from the germline V gene are SGDLS and YYNGEE. The CDR3 region is CASSEAGGPGGELFF. For the CDR3, the DNA is TGTGCCAGCAGCGAAGCGGGAGGGCCGGGAGGGGAGCTGTTTTTT.

J is TRBJ2-7 and V is TRBV11-2; the D is unclear. The CDR3 runs to 15 residues. Germline loops: CDR1 SGHAT, CDR2 FQNNGV. V was cut by 0 bases and J by 0 bases, with 9 bases left in between. The CDR3 DNA follows: TGTGCCAGCAGCTTAGACGGTCACTCCTCCTACGAGCAGTACTTC. Amino acids: CASSLDGHSSYEQYF.